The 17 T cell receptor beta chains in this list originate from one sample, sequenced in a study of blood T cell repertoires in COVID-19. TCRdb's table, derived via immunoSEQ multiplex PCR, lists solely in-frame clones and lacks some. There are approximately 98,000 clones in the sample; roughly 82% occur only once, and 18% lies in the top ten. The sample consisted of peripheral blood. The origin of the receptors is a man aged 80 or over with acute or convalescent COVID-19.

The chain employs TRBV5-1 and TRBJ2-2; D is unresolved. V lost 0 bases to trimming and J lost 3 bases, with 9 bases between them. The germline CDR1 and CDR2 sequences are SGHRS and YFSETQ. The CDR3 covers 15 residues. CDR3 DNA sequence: TGCGCCAGCAGCTTGGGGCAGTCCTACACCGGGGAGCTGTTTTTT. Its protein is CASSLGQSYTGELFF.

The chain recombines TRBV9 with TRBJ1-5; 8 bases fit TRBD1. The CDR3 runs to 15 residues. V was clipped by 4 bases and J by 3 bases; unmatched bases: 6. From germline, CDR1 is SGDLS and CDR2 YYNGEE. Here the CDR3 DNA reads TGTGCCAGCAGCACCGGGACAGGTAACAATCAGCCCCAGCATTTT. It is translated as CASSTGTGNNQPQHF. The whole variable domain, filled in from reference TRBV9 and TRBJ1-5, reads DSGVTQTPKHLITATGQRVTLRCSPRSGDLSVYWYQQSLDQGLQFLIQYYNGEERAKGNILERFSAQQFPDLHSELNLSSLELGDSALYFCASSTGTGNNQPQHFGDGTRLSIL.

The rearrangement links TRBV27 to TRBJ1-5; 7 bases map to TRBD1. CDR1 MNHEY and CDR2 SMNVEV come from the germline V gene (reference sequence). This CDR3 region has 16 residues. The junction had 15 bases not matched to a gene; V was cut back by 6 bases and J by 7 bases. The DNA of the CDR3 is TGTGCCAGCAGGGCCCTGGGGCAGGGGGAAGGGCAGCCCCAGCATTTT. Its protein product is CASRALGQGEGQPQHF.

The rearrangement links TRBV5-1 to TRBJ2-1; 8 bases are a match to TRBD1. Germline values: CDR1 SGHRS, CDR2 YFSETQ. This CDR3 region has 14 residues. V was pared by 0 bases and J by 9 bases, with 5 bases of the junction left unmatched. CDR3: CASSLVTGDSEQFF. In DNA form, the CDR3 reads TGCGCCAGCAGCTTGGTGACAGGGGATTCTGAGCAGTTCTTC. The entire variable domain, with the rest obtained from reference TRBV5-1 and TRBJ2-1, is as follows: KAGVTQTPRYLIKTRGQQVTLSCSPISGHRSVSWYQQTPGQGLQFLFEYFSETQRNKGNFPGRFSGRQFSNSRSEMNVSTLELGDSALYLCASSLVTGDSEQFFGPGTRLTVL.

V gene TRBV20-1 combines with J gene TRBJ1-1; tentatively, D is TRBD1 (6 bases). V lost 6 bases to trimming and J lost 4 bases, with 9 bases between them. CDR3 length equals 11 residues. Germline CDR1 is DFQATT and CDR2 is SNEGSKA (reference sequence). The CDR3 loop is CSARGSTEAFF. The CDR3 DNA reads TGCAGTGCGAGGGGGTCCACTGAAGCTTTCTTT.

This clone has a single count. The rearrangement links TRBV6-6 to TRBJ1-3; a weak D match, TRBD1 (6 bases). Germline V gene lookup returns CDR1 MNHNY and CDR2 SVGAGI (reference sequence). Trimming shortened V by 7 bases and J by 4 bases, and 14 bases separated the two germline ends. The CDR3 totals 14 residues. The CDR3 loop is CASTVGGSGNTIYF. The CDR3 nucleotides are TGTGCCAGCACCGTAGGGGGATCCGGAAACACCATATATTTT.

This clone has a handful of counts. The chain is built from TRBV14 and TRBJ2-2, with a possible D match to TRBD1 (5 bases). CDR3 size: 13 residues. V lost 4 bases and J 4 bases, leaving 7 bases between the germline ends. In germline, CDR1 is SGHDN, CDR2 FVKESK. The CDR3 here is CASSRQTTGELFF. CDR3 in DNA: TGTGCCAGCAGCCGACAGACCACCGGGGAGCTGTTTTTT.

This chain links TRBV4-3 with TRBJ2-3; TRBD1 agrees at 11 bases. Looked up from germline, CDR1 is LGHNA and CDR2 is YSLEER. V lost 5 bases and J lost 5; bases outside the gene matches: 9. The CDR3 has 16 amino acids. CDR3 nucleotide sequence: TGCGCCAGCAGCTCATCCGGGACAGGGGGGATAGATACGCAGTATTTT. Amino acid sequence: CASSSSGTGGIDTQYF.

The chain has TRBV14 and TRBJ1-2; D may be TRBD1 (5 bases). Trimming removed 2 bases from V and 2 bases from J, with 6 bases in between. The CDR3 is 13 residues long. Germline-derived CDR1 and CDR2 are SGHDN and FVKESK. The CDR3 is CASSQRGNYGYTF. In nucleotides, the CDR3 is TGTGCCAGCAGCCAAAGGGGCAACTATGGCTACACCTTC.

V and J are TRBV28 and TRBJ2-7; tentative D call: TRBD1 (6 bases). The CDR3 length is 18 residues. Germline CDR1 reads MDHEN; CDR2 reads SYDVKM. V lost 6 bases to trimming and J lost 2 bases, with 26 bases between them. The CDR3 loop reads CASSSYWGPTRITYEQYF. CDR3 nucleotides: TGTGCCAGCAGCAGTTATTGGGGGCCGACACGAATCACCTACGAGCAGTACTTC.

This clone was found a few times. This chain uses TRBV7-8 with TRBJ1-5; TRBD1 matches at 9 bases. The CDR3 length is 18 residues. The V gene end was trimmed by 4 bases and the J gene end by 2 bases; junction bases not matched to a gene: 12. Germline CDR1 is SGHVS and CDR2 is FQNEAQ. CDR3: CASSYRGLDGSGNQPQHF. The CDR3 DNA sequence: TGTGCCAGCAGCTACAGGGGGCTCGATGGGTCTGGCAATCAGCCCCAGCATTTT.

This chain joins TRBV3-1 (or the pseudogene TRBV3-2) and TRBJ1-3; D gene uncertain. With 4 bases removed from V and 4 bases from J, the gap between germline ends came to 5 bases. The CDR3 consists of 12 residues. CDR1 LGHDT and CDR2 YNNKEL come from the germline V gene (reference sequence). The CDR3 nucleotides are TGTGCCAGCAGCCCGGAGGGAAACACCATATATTTT. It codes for CASSPEGNTIYF.

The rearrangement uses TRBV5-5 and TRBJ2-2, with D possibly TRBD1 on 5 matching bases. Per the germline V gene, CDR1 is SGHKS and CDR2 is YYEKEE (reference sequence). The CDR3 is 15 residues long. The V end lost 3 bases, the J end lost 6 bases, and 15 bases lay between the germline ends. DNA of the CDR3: TGTGCCAGCAGCTGGTCAGGGCTATCGGCCGGGGAGCTGTTTTTT. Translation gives CASSWSGLSAGELFF.

The CDR3 protein is CASSHPRGPTEAFF. CDR3 sequence (DNA): TGTGCCAGCAGCCACCCCAGAGGCCCCACTGAAGCTTTCTTT. The V and J genes are TRBV11-2 and TRBJ1-1; D call uncertain. The germline CDR1 and CDR2 sequences are SGHAT and FQNNGV. The V gene lost 5 bases and the J gene lost 4 bases, with 14 bases spanning the gap. The length of the CDR3 is 14 residues.

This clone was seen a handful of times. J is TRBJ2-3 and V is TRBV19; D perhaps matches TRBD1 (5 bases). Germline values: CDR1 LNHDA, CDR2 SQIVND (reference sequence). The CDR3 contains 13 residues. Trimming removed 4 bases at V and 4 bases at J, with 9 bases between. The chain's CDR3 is CASSTGIPDTQYF. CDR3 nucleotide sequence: TGTGCCAGTAGTACAGGGATTCCAGATACGCAGTATTTT.

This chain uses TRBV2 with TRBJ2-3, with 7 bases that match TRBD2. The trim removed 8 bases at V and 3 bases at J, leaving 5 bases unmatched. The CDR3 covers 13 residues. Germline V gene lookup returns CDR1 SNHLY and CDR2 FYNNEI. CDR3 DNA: TGTGCCAGCGGGAGGGGTAGAACAGATACGCAGTATTTT. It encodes CASGRGRTDTQYF.

The CDR3 is CASSLWEAGNTIYF. CDR3 sequence (DNA): TGTGCCAGCAGTCTATGGGAGGCTGGAAACACCATATATTTT. The chain links TRBV14 to TRBJ1-3; D gene ambiguous. V was shortened by 6 bases and J by 2 bases, with 11 bases between the two germline ends. The germline V gene has CDR1 SGHDN and CDR2 FVKESK. The CDR3 runs 14 residues.